These T cell receptor beta chains were read from a single sample in a study of CXCR3-negative and CXCR3-positive naive CD8 T cells. TCRdb re-called the 5' RACE reads and gives one entry per CDR3 protein, without DNA. The specimen's table records roughly 100,000 distinct CDR3 sequences. Sequences were obtained from naive CXCR3+ CD8+ T cells from blood. The receptors here all came from a human donor in good health. Some clones in this sample may be carry-over from other donors' samples. Both conserved end residues are part of each CDR3. Fields, in order: J gene, V gene, CDR3 protein.

TRBJ1-5,TRBV7-6,CASSLGGYGSNQPQHF
TRBJ1-1,TRBV29-1,CSVDKNSEDTEAFF
TRBJ2-7,TRBV7-9,CASIPLGESGEQYF
TRBJ2-5,TRBV7-8,CASSLVGLAGQETQYF
TRBJ2-5,TRBV11-2,CASSAGEGVPETQYF
TRBJ2-7,TRBV20-1,CSAGGQEEDEQYF
TRBJ2-1,TRBV7-3,CASSLNRHDRDNEQFF
TRBJ2-1,TRBV7-8,CASSAGGGLGPYNEQFF
TRBJ2-1,TRBV9,CASSFSRDPYAPFF
TRBJ2-1,TRBV4-1,CASNSAPYNEQFF
TRBJ2-1,TRBV5-4,CASSSGMSNEQFF
TRBJ2-3,TRBV7-3,CASSWGVPKGTQYF
TRBJ2-1,TRBV2,CASSEYRSGWRNEQFF